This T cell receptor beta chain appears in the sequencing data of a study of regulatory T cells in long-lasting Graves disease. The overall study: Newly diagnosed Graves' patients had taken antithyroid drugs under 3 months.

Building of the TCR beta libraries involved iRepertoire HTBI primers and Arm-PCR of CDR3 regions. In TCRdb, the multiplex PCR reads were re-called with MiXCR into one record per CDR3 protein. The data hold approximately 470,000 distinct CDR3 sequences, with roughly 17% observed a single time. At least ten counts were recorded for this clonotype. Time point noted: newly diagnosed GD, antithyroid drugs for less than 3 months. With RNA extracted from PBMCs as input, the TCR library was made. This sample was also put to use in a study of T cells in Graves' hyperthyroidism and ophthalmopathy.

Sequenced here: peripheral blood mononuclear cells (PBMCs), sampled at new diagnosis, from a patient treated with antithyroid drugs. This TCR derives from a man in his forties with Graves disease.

This CDR3 reads CAWSPPYIFTSINEQYF. Here the CDR3 DNA reads TGTGCCTGGAGTCCTCCTTACATCTTCACTTCCATCAACGAGCAGTACTTC. This chain connects TRBV30 to TRBJ2-7, with no clear D. CDR3 size: 17 residues. Trimming took 2 bases from V and 5 from J, leaving 25 bases between them. Germline V gene sequence: CDR1 GTSNPN, CDR2 SVGIG (reference sequence).